This T cell receptor (beta chain) comes out of a study of low-dose radiotherapy and immunotherapy resistance in tumors. After removal of 6 bases from V and 2 bases from J, the junction contained 6 bases not matched to a gene. The CDR3 covers 15 residues. Looked up from germline, CDR1 is ENHRY and CDR2 is SYGVKD. This clonotype was counted many times. As to time point: before trial treatment. Priming of first-strand cDNA relied on TRAV- and TRBV-specific primers (covering alpha and beta chains). Over 20 PCR cycles, TCRs were amplified from a constant-region primer and V-primer adapter. TCRdb redid the calling of the reads with MiXCR, one entry per CDR3 protein. Counted here are 100,000 or so distinct CDR3 sequences, more than 7.5% occurring once; the ten biggest clones make up roughly 1%.

Sequencing used PBMCs, obtained before treatment. The sequence was obtained from a male donor with prostate cancer. The chain is built from TRBV10-3 and TRBJ1-5; TRBD1 aligns across 8 bases. Here the CDR3 reads CAIRGGTGGNQPQHF. As DNA, the CDR3 is TGTGCCATCAGGGGGGGGACAGGCGGCAATCAGCCCCAGCATTTT.